What follows are 25 T cell receptor beta chains derived from one specimen sequenced in a study of glioma-infiltrating T cells. The iRepertoire nested amplicon-rescue multiplex PCR amplified TCR alpha and beta CDR3s from RNA. TCRdb re-called the multiplex PCR reads through MiXCR, storing one row per CDR3 protein. In the table there are around 390,000 distinct CDR3 sequences, around 45% of which are singletons. Source material: glioma tissue, nonneoplastic brain tissue, or PBMCs (not recorded which). These receptors came from a human donor with low-grade glioma or glioblastoma, undergoing nonglioma brain surgery, or in good health (not recorded which).

The sample holds many counts of this clonotype. The J gene is TRBJ2-7, the V gene TRBV20-1; 10 bases fit TRBD2. Germline CDR1 DFQATT, CDR2 SNEGSKA (reference sequence). V was clipped by 8 bases and J by 3 bases; unmatched bases: 7. CDR3 length equals 13 residues. CDR3 loop: CSCVLAGNYEQYF. The DNA for the CDR3 is TGCAGTTGCGTACTAGCGGGGAACTACGAGCAGTACTTC.

The V gene is TRBV4-1, the J gene TRBJ2-3; TRBD2 matches at 7 bases. Trimming at V came to 1 base and at J to 4 bases, leaving 2 bases not matched to a gene. The germline V gene has CDR1 MGHRA and CDR2 YSYEKL. CDR3 size: 14 residues. CDR3: CASSQATSADTQYF. The CDR3, as DNA: TGCGCCAGCAGCCAAGCAACTAGCGCAGATACGCAGTATTTT.

Note on this clonotype: With a much larger clone just one base away, this may be a read error. V and J are TRBV27 and TRBJ2-1, with a weak D call TRBD1 (6 bases). The CDR3 sequence is 16 residues long. V was shortened by 2 bases and J by 0 bases, with 11 bases between the two germline ends. Germline V gives CDR1 MNHEY, CDR2 SMNVEV (reference sequence). Here the CDR3 DNA reads TGTGCCAGCAGTTTACAGGGGTTTAGCTCCTACAATGAGCAGTTCTTC. Translated, it gives CASSLQGFSSYNEQFF.

The chain uses TRBV7-2 and TRBJ2-7, with D unresolved. There are 17 residues in the CDR3. CDR1 is SGHTA, CDR2 FQGNSA, per germline. V lost 1 base to trimming and J lost 2 bases, with 18 bases between them. The CDR3 spells CASSLDLVWGITYEQYF. CDR3 DNA sequence: TGTGCCAGCAGCTTAGATCTTGTTTGGGGAATAACCTACGAGCAGTACTTC.

This clonotype has just a few counts. The chain links TRBV12-3 or TRBV12-4 to TRBJ1-6; D possibly corresponds to TRBD1 (6 bases). This CDR3 contains 14 residues. Trimming took off 6 bases at V and 7 bases at J, with 13 bases between the two ends. The CDR3: CASRLDRRNSPLHF. The CDR3 DNA reads TGTGCCAGCAGGCTAGACAGGAGAAATTCACCCCTCCACTTT.

The V call is TRBV28, the J call TRBJ2-2; 7 bases fit TRBD1. Per the germline V gene, CDR1 is MDHEN and CDR2 is SYDVKM. The trim removed 3 bases at V and 5 bases at J, leaving 6 bases unmatched. The CDR3 consists of 15 residues. The CDR3 bases are TGTGCCAGCAGTTTCACAGGGGAAGGGACCGGGGAGCTGTTTTTT. This codes for CASSFTGEGTGELFF.

This chain uses TRBV7-9 with TRBJ1-5, with 7 bases aligning to TRBD1. The junction had 5 bases not matched to a gene; V was cut back by 5 bases and J by 1 base. The V gene's germline CDR1 is SEHNR and CDR2 FQNEAQ (reference sequence). The CDR3 has 15 residues. DNA of the CDR3: TGTGCCAGCAGCCCAGGGGGGAACAGCAATCAGCCCCAGCATTTT. This encodes CASSPGGNSNQPQHF.

Turning to this clonotype: The junction and the germline gene differ at one end; a read error may be behind it. The gene calls are TRBV27 and TRBJ2-1; D is possibly TRBD1 or TRBD2 (5 bases each). Per germline, CDR1 MNHEY and CDR2 SMNVEV (reference sequence). This CDR3 spans 13 amino acids. CDR3 in amino acids: CAGSLTEGHEQFF. The CDR3 DNA follows: TGTGCCGGCAGCTTGACAGAGGGGCATGAGCAGTTCTTC.

As regards this clonotype: The junction and the germline gene differ at one end; a read error may be behind it. The rearrangement uses TRBV20-1 and TRBJ2-3, with 7 nucleotides matching TRBD2. Germline V gene data show CDR1 as DFQATT and CDR2 as SNEGSKA (reference sequence). The CDR3 is made up of 13 amino acids. The CDR3 nucleotides are TGCAGTGCTGGGAGGGTAAGCAAAGATACGCAGTATTTT. Protein: CSAGRVSKDTQYF.

Details on this clonotype: At one boundary the junction diverges from the germline segment, which might be a read error. The V call is TRBV28, the J call TRBJ1-1; D is possibly TRBD1 (6 bases). This CDR3 is 12 amino acids long. Germline assignment: CDR1 MDHEN and CDR2 SYDVKM. The CDR3 DNA sequence: TGTGCCGGCAGTCCCCAGGGGCGGTTGGCTTTCTTT. Translation gives CAGSPQGRLAFF. Based on the CDR3 plus reference TRBV28 and TRBJ1-1, the full variable domain is DVKVTQSSRYLVKRTGEKVFLECVQDMDHENMFWYRQDPGLGLRLIYFSYDVKMKEKGDIPEGYSVSREKKERFSLILESASTNQTSMYLCAGSPQGRLAFFGQGTRLTVV.

This clonotype has a handful of counts. The chain uses TRBV7-9 and TRBJ2-1; 8 bases fit TRBD2. Germline CDR1 and CDR2: SEHNR and FQNEAQ (reference sequence). The CDR3 has 15 amino acids. V shed 1 base and J 7 bases; nucleotides not matched to a gene: 6. This CDR3 reads CASSLGSGRLNEQFF. The CDR3 bases are TGTGCCAGCAGCTTAGGCAGCGGGAGATTAAATGAGCAGTTCTTC.

In the case of this clonotype: A read error may account for a junction end that differs from germline. The chain employs TRBV28 and TRBJ2-1; 10 bases match TRBD2. Germline CDR1 and CDR2: MDHEN and SYDVKM. The CDR3 is 12 amino acids. The CDR3 reads CASSLPGLASLF. CDR3 DNA: TGTGCCAGCAGTCTCCCGGGACTAGCGTCGCTCTTC.

This clonotype was seen more than once but under ten times. CDR3: CASSLHGSPLHF. For the CDR3, the DNA is TGTGCCAGCAGCCTACATGGATCACCCCTCCACTTT. The chain combines TRBV7-9 with TRBJ1-6; D ambiguous. The CDR3 sequence is 12 residues long. Germline lookup yields CDR1 SEHNR and CDR2 FQNEAQ (reference sequence). The V and J ends lost 5 bases and 10 bases respectively, with 9 bases between them.

The V gene is TRBV24-1, the J gene TRBJ1-5; D ambiguous. CDR3 length: 14 amino acids. V lost 0 bases, J lost 1 base, and 3 bases lay in between. The germline V gene encodes CDR1 KGHDR and CDR2 SFDVKD. CDR3 sequence reads: CATSDLDSNQPQHF. CDR3 bases: TGTGCCACCAGTGATTTGGACAGCAATCAGCCCCAGCATTTT.

On this clonotype itself: This may be a read error: a much more frequent sequence differs by one nucleotide. The chain couples TRBV28 to TRBJ1-1; weak D call: TRBD1 (5 bases). Germline V gives CDR1 MDHEN, CDR2 SYDVKM. Trimming left V 6 bases short and J 1 base short, with 21 bases between. The CDR3 has 17 residues. CDR3 in amino acids: CASSTPRGLKGNTEAFF. The CDR3 bases are TGTGCCAGCAGCACCCCCCGGGGACTAAAAGGGAACACTGAAGCTTTCTTT.

This chain joins TRBV3-1 and TRBJ2-7; 7 bases fit TRBD1. Germline lookup yields CDR1 LGHDT and CDR2 YNNKEL (reference sequence). V lost 3 bases and J lost 2; bases outside the gene matches: 16. The CDR3 totals 18 residues. CDR3 residues: CASSQIASPGQTTYEQYF. CDR3 DNA: TGTGCCAGCAGCCAGATAGCGTCCCCGGGACAGACAACCTACGAGCAGTACTTC.

The J gene is TRBJ1-2, the V gene TRBV12-3 or TRBV12-4; 7 positions agree with TRBD1. The length of the CDR3 is 14 residues. After removal of 3 bases from V and 7 bases from J, the junction contained 8 bases not matched to a gene. The CDR3 coding sequence is TGTGCCAGCAGTTTGAGCAGGGGGAGTCTTGGCTACACCTTC. Amino acids: CASSLSRGSLGYTF.

This sequence joins TRBV20-1 and TRBJ1-2; tentative D call: TRBD1 (5 bases). This CDR3 region has 14 residues. Deletions cut 0 bases from V and 6 bases from J, with 14 bases between. Per the germline V gene, CDR1 is DFQATT and CDR2 is SNEGSKA (reference sequence). CDR3 residues: CSARDPGVKHGYTF. Written as DNA, the CDR3 is TGCAGTGCTAGAGATCCGGGGGTGAAACATGGCTACACCTTC.

Details on this clonotype: A read error may be the cause here, since a much bigger clone is one base away. This chain connects TRBV27 to TRBJ1-3; D is perhaps TRBD1 (6 bases). Trimming took off 5 bases at V and 12 bases at J, with 17 bases between the two ends. Germline loops: CDR1 MNHEY, CDR2 SMNVEV (reference sequence). The CDR3 runs to 13 residues. The CDR3 region is CASSPEGGPSIYF. In nucleotides, the CDR3 is TGTGCCAGCAGTCCCGAGGGGGGACCCAGCATATATTTT.

This clonotype was recorded many times. V is TRBV6-2 or TRBV6-3 and J is TRBJ2-2; 8 bases are shared with TRBD1. V lost 6 bases to trimming and J lost 7 bases; unmatched junction nucleotides: 10. The CDR3 length is 15 residues. Germline loops: CDR1 MNHEY, CDR2 SVGEGT. CDR3 amino acids: CASSLIDRGNGELFF. CDR3 DNA: TGTGCCAGCAGCCTCATCGACAGGGGAAACGGGGAGCTGTTTTTT.

Of note for this clonotype: This may come from a read error, since a much larger clone is one base off. V gene TRBV27 combines with J gene TRBJ2-3; either TRBD1 or TRBD2 may fit D (5 bases each). Trimming left V 4 bases short and J 7 bases short, with 15 bases between. The CDR3 extends over 14 amino acids. Germline CDR1 is MNHEY and CDR2 is SMNVEV (reference sequence). The CDR3 coding sequence is TGTGCCAGCAGTTCCTTGGGACCGGCGAATACGCAGTATTTT. Its protein product is CASSSLGPANTQYF.

This clonotype turned up a few times. The chain uses TRBV28 and TRBJ2-5; tentatively, D is TRBD2 (6 bases). Germline CDR1 is MDHEN and CDR2 is SYDVKM. Trimming took off 6 bases at V and 5 bases at J, with 16 bases between the two ends. This CDR3 spans 14 amino acids. The CDR3 here is CASSMGLGPETQYF. For the CDR3, the DNA is TGTGCCAGCAGCATGGGACTGGGCCCCGAGACCCAGTACTTC.

A word on this clonotype: The junction and the germline gene differ at one end; a read error may be behind it. The V call is TRBV7-2, the J call TRBJ2-5; no definite D call. Germline V lookup: CDR1 SGHTA, CDR2 FQGNSA. This CDR3 is 14 amino acids long. CDR3 bases: TGTGCCGGCAGCTTAGGCCACAGCCAAGAGACCCAGTACTTC. Encoded protein: CAGSLGHSQETQYF.

The chain carries TRBV4-3 and TRBJ2-7; D is unresolved. CDR3 length equals 14 residues. Trimming took off 0 bases at V and 4 bases at J, with 10 bases between the two ends. Germline CDR1 and CDR2: LGHNA and YSLEER. In nucleotides, the CDR3 is TGCGCCAGCAGCCAAGATCGACGATTTTACGAGCAGTACTTC. Its protein is CASSQDRRFYEQYF.

Regarding this clonotype: A read error is possible here, since a much larger clone lies one base away. The rearrangement joins TRBV27 to TRBJ2-1; D is possibly TRBD1 (6 bases). This CDR3 is built from 16 residues. CDR1 and CDR2 from the germline V gene are MNHEY and SMNVEV (reference sequence). The CDR3 is CPSSLLRGTGSNEQFF. The DNA of the CDR3 is TGTCCCAGCAGTTTATTACGGGGAACAGGGAGCAATGAGCAGTTCTTC.